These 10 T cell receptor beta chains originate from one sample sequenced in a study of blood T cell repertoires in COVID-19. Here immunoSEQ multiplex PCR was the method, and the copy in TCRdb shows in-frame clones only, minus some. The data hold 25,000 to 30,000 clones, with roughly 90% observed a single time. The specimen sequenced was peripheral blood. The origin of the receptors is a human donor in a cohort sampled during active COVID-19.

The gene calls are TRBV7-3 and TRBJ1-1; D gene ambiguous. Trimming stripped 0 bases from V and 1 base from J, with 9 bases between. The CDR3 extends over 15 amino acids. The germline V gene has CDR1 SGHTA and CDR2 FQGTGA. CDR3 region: CASSLTVTTNTEAFF. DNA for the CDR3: TGTGCCAGCAGCTTAACAGTCACAACGAACACTGAAGCTTTCTTT. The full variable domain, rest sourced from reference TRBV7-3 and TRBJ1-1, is GAGVSQTPSNKVTEKGKYVELRCDPISGHTALYWYRQSLGQGPEFLIYFQGTGAADDSGLPNDRFFAVRPEGSVSTLKIQRTERGDSAVYLCASSLTVTTNTEAFFGQGTRLTVV.

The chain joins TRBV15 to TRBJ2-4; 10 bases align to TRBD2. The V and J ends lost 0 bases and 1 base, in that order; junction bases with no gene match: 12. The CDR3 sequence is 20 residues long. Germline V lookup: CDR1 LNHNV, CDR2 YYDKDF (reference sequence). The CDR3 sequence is CATSRDSRAGGRLAKNIQYF. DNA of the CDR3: TGTGCCACCAGCAGAGATTCTCGAGCGGGGGGGCGTTTGGCCAAAAACATTCAGTACTTC.

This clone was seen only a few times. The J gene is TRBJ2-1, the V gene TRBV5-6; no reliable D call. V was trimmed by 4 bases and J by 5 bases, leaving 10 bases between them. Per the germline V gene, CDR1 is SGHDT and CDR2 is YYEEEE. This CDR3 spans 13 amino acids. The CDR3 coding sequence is TGTGCCAGCAGCATCGTAGAGAACAATGAGCAGTTCTTC. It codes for CASSIVENNEQFF.

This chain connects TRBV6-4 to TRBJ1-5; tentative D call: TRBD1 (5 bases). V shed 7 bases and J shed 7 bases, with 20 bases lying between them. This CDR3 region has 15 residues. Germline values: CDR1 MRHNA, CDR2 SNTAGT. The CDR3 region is CASIVGGIGGQPQHF. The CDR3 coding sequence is TGTGCCAGCATTGTCGGGGGGATAGGCGGCCAGCCCCAGCATTTT.

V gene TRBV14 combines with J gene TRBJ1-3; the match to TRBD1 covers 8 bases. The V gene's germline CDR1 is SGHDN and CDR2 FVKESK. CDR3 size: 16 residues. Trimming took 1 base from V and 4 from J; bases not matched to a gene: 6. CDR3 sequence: CASSQGRGLSGNTIYF. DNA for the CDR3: TGTGCCAGCAGCCAAGGCAGGGGGCTTTCGGGAAACACCATATATTTT.

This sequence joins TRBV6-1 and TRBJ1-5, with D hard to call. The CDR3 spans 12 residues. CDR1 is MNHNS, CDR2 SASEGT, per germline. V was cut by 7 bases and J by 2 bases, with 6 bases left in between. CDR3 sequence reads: CASKQGNQPQHF. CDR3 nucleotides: TGTGCCAGCAAGCAGGGCAATCAGCCCCAGCATTTT.

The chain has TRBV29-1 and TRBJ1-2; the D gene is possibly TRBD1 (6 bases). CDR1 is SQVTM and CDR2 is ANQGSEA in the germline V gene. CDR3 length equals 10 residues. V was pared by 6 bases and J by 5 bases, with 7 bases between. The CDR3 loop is CSVDSYGYTF. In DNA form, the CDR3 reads TGCAGCGTGGACAGTTATGGCTACACCTTC.

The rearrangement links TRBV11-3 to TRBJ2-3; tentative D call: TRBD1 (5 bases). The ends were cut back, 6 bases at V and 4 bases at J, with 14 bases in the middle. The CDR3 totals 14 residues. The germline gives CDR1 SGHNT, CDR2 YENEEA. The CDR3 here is CASSSRGRADTQYF. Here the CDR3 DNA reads TGTGCCAGCAGTAGTAGGGGAAGGGCAGATACGCAGTATTTT.

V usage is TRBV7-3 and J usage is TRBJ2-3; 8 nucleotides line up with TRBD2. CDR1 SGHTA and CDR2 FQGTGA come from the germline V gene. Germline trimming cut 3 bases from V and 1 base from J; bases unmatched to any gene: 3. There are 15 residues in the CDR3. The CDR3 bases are TGTGCCAGCAGCTTCAGCGGGGGCCGCACAGATACGCAGTATTTT. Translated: CASSFSGGRTDTQYF.

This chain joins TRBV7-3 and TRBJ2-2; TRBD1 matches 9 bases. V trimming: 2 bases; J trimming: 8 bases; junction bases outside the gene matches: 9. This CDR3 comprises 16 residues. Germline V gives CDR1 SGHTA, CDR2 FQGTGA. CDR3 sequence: CASSLWDLGTGGELFF. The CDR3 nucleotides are TGTGCCAGCAGCTTATGGGATCTCGGGACAGGGGGGGAGCTGTTTTTT.